A selection of T cell receptor beta chains follows, all from one sample in a study of molecular identifiers for immune sequencing clone quantification. TCRdb passed the PCR reads through MiXCR, listing each CDR3 protein once. The sample lists under 800,000 distinct CDR3 sequences, over 25% seen once, with 0.78% in the top ten. Sequencing was carried out using naive CD8+ T cells from blood, with Jurkat cell RNA spiked in. These receptors all stem from a human donor in good health. Some libraries in this study had Jurkat cell RNA spiked in. CDR3s include the opening cysteine and the closing phenylalanine or tryptophan. The size entry is marked missing in some rows and otherwise reads once, few, many or a size class.

NA,TRBV6-5,TRBJ2-5,CASSKLAGGYQETQYF
few,TRBV5-4,TRBJ2-7,CASSFGGAGDEQYF
NA,TRBV19,TRBJ2-5,CASSARRDSQETQYF
once,TRBV5-4,TRBJ2-7,CASSLRGTGYDEQYF
NA,TRBV10-3,TRBJ2-3,CAIGAWELTDTQYF
NA,TRBV28,TRBJ2-5,CASTSPGAGQENQYF
few,TRBV11-1,TRBJ2-3,CAKGGVKTDTQYF
NA,TRBV3-1,TRBJ2-3,CASSQEILGGGHTDTQYF
NA,TRBV7-6,TRBJ2-7,CASSSTGVVAQYF
NA,TRBV20-1,TRBJ2-1,CSARAPSSQAYNEQFF
many,TRBV6-1,TRBJ1-5,CASSAGQGENQPQHF
many,TRBV12-3/TRBV12-4,TRBJ2-2,CASSSRTGKYTGELFF
few,TRBV20-1,TRBJ2-1,CSARDKGNSYNEQFF
few,TRBV19,TRBJ1-5,CASSINGGEYSNQPQHF
many,TRBV14,TRBJ2-2,CASSQDRSTGELFF
many,TRBV6-5,TRBJ2-1,CASSKGDNEQFF
many,TRBV4-1,TRBJ1-1,CASSQGAVPEAFF
NA,TRBV2,TRBJ1-1,CASSYGQGDWTEAFF
once,TRBV27,TRBJ1-4,CASSMRGQGDEKLFF
NA,TRBV5-1,TRBJ2-7,CASSWGTAIPYEQYF
few,TRBV6-2/TRBV6-3,TRBJ1-5,CASSLRQGAGQPQHF
NA,TRBV20-1,TRBJ2-7,CSASESGRANYEQYF
NA,TRBV4-3,TRBJ2-2,CASSQDRGPTGELFF
NA,TRBV20-1,TRBJ2-7,CSATGLAGFSYEQYF
NA,TRBV2,TRBJ1-5,CASSEVSSNQPPHF
many,TRBV4-3,TRBJ2-6,CASSQDRISGANVLTF
few,TRBV4-3,TRBJ2-7,CASSQEEGQGSYEQYF
few,TRBV7-4,TRBJ2-3,CASSLGELFAETLYF
NA,TRBV19,TRBJ2-7,CASSMGQSVYF
many,TRBV9,TRBJ2-7,CASSVDPDAAYEQYF
NA,TRBV6-2/TRBV6-3,TRBJ2-7,CASINLAYEQYF
many,TRBV5-1,TRBJ2-7,CASTPGFGTSVSEQYF
few,TRBV6-1,TRBJ1-2,CASSEGRQNIFGYTF
NA,TRBV27,TRBJ2-5,CASSLWRGVQEAQYF
few,TRBV12-3/TRBV12-4,TRBJ1-1,CASSFTPGAEAFF
few,TRBV5-5,TRBJ2-7,CASSLVIVSYEQYF
NA,TRBV2,TRBJ2-7,CASSEGQASYEQYF
NA,TRBV12-3/TRBV12-4,TRBJ2-2,CASRAHTGELFF
NA,TRBV2,TRBJ2-7,CASSNGAEQYF
few,TRBV4-2,TRBJ1-5,CASSQEQTDSNQPQHF
NA,TRBV29-1,TRBJ2-5,CSVLAGGQETQCF
NA,TRBV6-6,TRBJ1-3,CASSYSDEGGDGYTIYF
NA,TRBV19,TRBJ1-1,CASTTTLSSEAFF
few,TRBV12-3/TRBV12-4,TRBJ1-5,CASSRLYRENSNQPQHF
few,TRBV6-6,TRBJ2-3,CASSYSMVAGAYTDTQYF
many,TRBV27,TRBJ1-1,CASSLSGVTEAFF
NA,TRBV28,TRBJ2-7,CASSFRGGTRYEQYF
NA,TRBV25-1,TRBJ2-5,CASSLWGQAAQYF
NA,TRBV5-1,TRBJ2-7,CASRSSPGLAGVEQYF
NA,TRBV25-1,TRBJ2-2,CASSETRNRGPNTGELFF
many,TRBV12-3/TRBV12-4,TRBJ1-5,CASSLAAVEPQHF
many,TRBV19,TRBJ2-3,CASSLGENTDTQYF
NA,TRBV5-5,TRBJ1-1,CASSFGTGFNTEAFF
many,TRBV4-3,TRBJ1-3,CASSQDRTASGNTIYF
few,TRBV21-1,TRBJ2-1,CASSKSAGTYNEQFF
few,TRBV20-1,TRBJ1-5,CSARGRTGGQYSNQPQHF
NA,TRBV9,TRBJ2-6,CASSLLGGGANVLTF
NA,TRBV27,TRBJ1-5,CASRPQGRGNQPQHF
many,TRBV29-1,TRBJ2-3,CSVEDLGVGGSDTQYF
many,TRBV7-2,TRBJ2-7,CASSRATGTRAYEQYF